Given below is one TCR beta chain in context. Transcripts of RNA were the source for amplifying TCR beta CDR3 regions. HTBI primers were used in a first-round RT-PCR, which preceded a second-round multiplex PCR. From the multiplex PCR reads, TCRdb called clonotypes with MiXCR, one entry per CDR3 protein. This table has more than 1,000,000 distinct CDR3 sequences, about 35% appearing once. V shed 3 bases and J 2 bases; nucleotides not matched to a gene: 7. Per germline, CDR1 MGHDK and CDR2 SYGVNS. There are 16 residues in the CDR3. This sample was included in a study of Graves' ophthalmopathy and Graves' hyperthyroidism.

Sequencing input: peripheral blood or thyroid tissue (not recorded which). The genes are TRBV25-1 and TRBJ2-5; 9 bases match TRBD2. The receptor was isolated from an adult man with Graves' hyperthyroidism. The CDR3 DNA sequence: TGTGCCAGCAGTGACCTGACTAGCGGTACTCAAGAGACCCAGTACTTC. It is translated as CASSDLTSGTQETQYF.